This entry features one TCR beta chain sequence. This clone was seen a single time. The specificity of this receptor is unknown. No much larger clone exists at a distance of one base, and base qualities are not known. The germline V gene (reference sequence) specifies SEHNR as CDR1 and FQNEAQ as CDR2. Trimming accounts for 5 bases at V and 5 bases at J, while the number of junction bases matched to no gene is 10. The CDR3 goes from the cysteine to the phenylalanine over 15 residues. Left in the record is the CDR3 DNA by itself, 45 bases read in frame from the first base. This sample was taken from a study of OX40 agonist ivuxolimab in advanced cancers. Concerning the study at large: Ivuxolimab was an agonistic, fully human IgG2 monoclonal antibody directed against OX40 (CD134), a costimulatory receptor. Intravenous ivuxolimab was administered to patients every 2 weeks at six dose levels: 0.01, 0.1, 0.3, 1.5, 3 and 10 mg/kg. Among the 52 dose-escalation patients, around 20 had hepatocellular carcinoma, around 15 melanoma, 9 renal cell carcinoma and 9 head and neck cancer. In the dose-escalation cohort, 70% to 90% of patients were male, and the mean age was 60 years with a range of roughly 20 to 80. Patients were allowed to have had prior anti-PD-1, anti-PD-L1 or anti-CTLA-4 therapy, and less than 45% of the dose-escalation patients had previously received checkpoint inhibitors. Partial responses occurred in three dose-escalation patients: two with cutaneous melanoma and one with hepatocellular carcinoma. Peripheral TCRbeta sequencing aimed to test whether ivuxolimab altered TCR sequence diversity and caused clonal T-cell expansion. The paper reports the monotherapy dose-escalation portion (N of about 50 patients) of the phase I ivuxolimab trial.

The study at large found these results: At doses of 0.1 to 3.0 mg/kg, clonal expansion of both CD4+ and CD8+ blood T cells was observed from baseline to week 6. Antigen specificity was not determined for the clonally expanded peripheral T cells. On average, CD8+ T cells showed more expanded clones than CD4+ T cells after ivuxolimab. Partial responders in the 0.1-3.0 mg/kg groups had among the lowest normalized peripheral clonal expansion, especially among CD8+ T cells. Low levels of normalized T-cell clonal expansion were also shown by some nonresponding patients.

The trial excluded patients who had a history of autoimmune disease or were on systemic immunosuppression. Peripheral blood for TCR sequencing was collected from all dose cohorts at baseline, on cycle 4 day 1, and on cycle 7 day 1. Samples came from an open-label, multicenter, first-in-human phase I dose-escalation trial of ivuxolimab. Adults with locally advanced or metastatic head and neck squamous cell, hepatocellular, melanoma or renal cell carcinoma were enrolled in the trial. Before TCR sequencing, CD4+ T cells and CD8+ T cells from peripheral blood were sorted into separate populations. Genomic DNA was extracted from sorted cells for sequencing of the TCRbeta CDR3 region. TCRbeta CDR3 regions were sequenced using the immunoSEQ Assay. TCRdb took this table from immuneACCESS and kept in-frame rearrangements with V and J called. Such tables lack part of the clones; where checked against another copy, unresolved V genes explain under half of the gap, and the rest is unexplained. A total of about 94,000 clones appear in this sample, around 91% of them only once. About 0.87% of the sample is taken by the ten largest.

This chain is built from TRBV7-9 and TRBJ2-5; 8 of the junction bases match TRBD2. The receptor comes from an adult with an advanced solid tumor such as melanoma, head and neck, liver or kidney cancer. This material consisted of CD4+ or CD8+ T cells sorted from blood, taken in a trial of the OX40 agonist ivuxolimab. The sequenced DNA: TGTGCCAGCAGCCTCCTCCCGGGAGGGTCGGAGACCCAGTACTTC. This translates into CASSLLPGGSETQYF.